Below are 25 T cell receptor beta chains sequenced from a single sample in a study of T cells after yellow fever vaccination. TCRdb itself ran the 5' RACE reads through MiXCR, one entry per CDR3 protein. The data hold more than 75,000 distinct CDR3 sequences, with about 8.8% observed a single time. Sequenced here: CD8+ T cells not binding an NS4B(214-222) dextramer, sorted from PBMCs, sampled roughly 15 days after the first yellow fever vaccination. The source of these receptors is a man younger than 35 who received the YFV17D yellow fever vaccine.

The rearrangement uses TRBV20-1 and TRBJ1-5; D might be TRBD1 (5 bases). Germline CDR1 is DFQATT and CDR2 is SNEGSKA (reference sequence). With 6 bases removed from V and 4 bases from J, the gap between germline ends came to 13 bases. The CDR3 totals 13 residues. CDR3 amino acids: CSARDRENQPQHF. The DNA of the CDR3 is TGCAGTGCCCGGGACCGAGAAAATCAGCCCCAGCATTTT.

This clonotype was recorded many times. V gene TRBV11-2 combines with J gene TRBJ2-1; weak D call: TRBD1 (6 bases). Germline-derived CDR1 and CDR2 are SGHAT and FQNNGV. This CDR3 has 19 amino acids. Trimming cost V 4 bases and J 4 bases, with 26 bases left between them. CDR3 nucleotide sequence: TGTGCCAGCAGCTCTCGACCTGCCCCGGGACAAGCTATATACAATGAGCAGTTCTTC. The encoded protein is CASSSRPAPGQAIYNEQFF.

This clonotype was observed a few times. This chain uses TRBV6-5 with TRBJ1-6; TRBD1 might be the D (6 bases). V was clipped by 4 bases and J by 6 bases, with 13 bases between them. Germline CDR1 reads MNHEY; CDR2 reads SVGAGI. The CDR3 is 15 amino acids. In DNA form, the CDR3 reads TGTGCCAGCAGTTTCCCTAGGGGGGTTAATTCACCCCTCCACTTT. Translation: CASSFPRGVNSPLHF.

The sample holds a few counts of this clonotype. This chain connects TRBV7-8 to TRBJ2-2, with 8 bases that match TRBD2. Germline V lookup: CDR1 SGHVS, CDR2 FQNEAQ. Trimming at V came to 5 bases and at J to 6 bases, leaving 11 bases not matched to a gene. The CDR3 contains 16 residues. CDR3 in amino acids: CASSLRLAGNAGELFF. CDR3 bases: TGTGCCAGCAGCCTCCGTCTAGCGGGCAACGCCGGGGAGCTGTTTTTT.

This clonotype was seen more than once but under ten times. This sequence joins TRBV4-3 and TRBJ2-7, with D unresolved. Trimming took 1 base from V and 0 from J, leaving 10 bases between them. There are 15 residues in the CDR3. Germline CDR1 and CDR2: LGHNA and YSLEER. The CDR3: CASSQVSGSSYEQYF. As DNA, the CDR3 is TGCGCCAGCAGCCAAGTCTCCGGCAGCTCCTACGAGCAGTACTTC.

This clonotype was detected a few times. The V and J genes are TRBV19 and TRBJ1-1; weak D call: TRBD1 (6 bases). Germline V CDR1 and CDR2: LNHDA, SQIVND (reference sequence). Trimming took off 6 bases at V and 0 bases at J, with 14 bases between the two ends. This CDR3 is built from 15 residues. The CDR3 sequence is CASSTRGAMNTEAFF. CDR3 coding DNA: TGTGCCAGTAGCACCCGGGGGGCCATGAACACTGAAGCTTTCTTT.

This clonotype was detected only a few times. The chain joins TRBV7-8 to TRBJ1-2; the D is unclear. The CDR3 has 15 amino acids. In germline, CDR1 is SGHVS, CDR2 FQNEAQ. V was shortened by 1 base and J by 0 bases, with 9 bases between the two germline ends. This chain's CDR3 is CASSLGGVTNYGYTF. CDR3 nucleotide sequence: TGTGCCAGCAGCTTAGGAGGCGTCACTAACTATGGCTACACCTTC.

This clonotype showed up many times. The chain has TRBV4-1 and TRBJ1-2, with D perhaps TRBD1 (6 bases). The CDR3 consists of 14 residues. Germline-derived CDR1 and CDR2 are MGHRA and YSYEKL. Trimming left V 3 bases short and J 4 bases short, with 12 bases between. DNA of the CDR3: TGCGCCAGCAGCCATGCCACAGGGTCCTATGGCTACACCTTC. Residues: CASSHATGSYGYTF.

This clonotype was seen at least ten times. The chain carries TRBV20-1 and TRBJ2-7; D uncertain. The CDR3 has 11 amino acids. The V end was cut by 0 bases, the J end by 6 bases, with 6 bases between. Germline CDR1 and CDR2: DFQATT and SNEGSKA (reference sequence). The CDR3 sequence is CSARDLIEQYF. CDR3 bases: TGCAGTGCTAGAGACCTTATCGAGCAGTACTTC.

The rearrangement joins TRBV4-3 to TRBJ2-7; D not resolved. Trimming removed 0 bases from V and 0 bases from J, with 12 bases in between. The CDR3 contains 16 residues. Germline V lookup: CDR1 LGHNA, CDR2 YSLEER. CDR3 protein: CASSQDRAQNSYEQYF. The DNA of the CDR3 is TGCGCCAGCAGCCAAGATAGGGCCCAGAACTCCTACGAGCAGTACTTC.

This clonotype was seen more than once but under ten times. The chain is built from TRBV24-1 and TRBJ2-1, with no clear D. Trimming pared 4 bases from V and 5 bases from J, leaving 14 bases between. This CDR3 spans 15 amino acids. Per germline, CDR1 KGHDR and CDR2 SFDVKD. DNA of the CDR3: TGTGCCACCAGTGAACTTGCCACGGGTGACAATGAGCAGTTCTTC. Its translation is CATSELATGDNEQFF.

The gene calls are TRBV25-1 and TRBJ1-3; D is uncertain. Germline assignment: CDR1 MGHDK and CDR2 SYGVNS. The CDR3 contains 13 residues. With 2 bases removed from V and 3 bases from J, the gap between germline ends came to 5 bases. CDR3 in DNA: TGTGCCAGCAGTGAAGGGGATGGAAACACCATATATTTT. Translated: CASSEGDGNTIYF. Using reference TRBV25-1 and TRBJ1-3 for the parts outside the CDR3, the full variable domain is EADIYQTPRYLVIGTGKKITLECSQTMGHDKMYWYQQDPGMELHLIHYSYGVNSTEKGDLSSESTVSRIRTEHFPLTLESARPSHTSQYLCASSEGDGNTIYFGEGSWLTVV.

The chain employs TRBV19 and TRBJ1-5, with 8 bases aligning to TRBD1. The CDR3 is 13 residues long. The V and J ends lost 6 bases and 4 bases, in that order; junction bases with no gene match: 2. Germline V gene data show CDR1 as LNHDA and CDR2 as SQIVND (reference sequence). The CDR3: CASSQGANQPQHF. The CDR3 nucleotides read TGTGCCAGTAGCCAGGGGGCTAATCAGCCCCAGCATTTT.

The rearrangement joins TRBV9 to TRBJ2-3; D uncertain. CDR1 is SGDLS and CDR2 is YYNGEE in the germline V gene. V lost 0 bases and J 2 bases, leaving 7 bases between the germline ends. The length of the CDR3 is 14 residues. CDR3 protein: CASSVDSTTDTQYF. The CDR3 bases are TGTGCCAGCAGCGTAGACAGTACCACAGATACGCAGTATTTT.

The V call is TRBV7-9, the J call TRBJ2-3, with TRBD2 identical over 11 bases. J lost 2 bases, V lost 6 bases, and 7 bases had no gene match. The CDR3 is made up of 16 amino acids. CDR1 is SEHNR, CDR2 FQNEAQ, per germline (reference sequence). As DNA, the CDR3 is TGTGCCAGCAGGCACCTACTAGCGGGGGACACAGATACGCAGTATTTT. Its translation: CASRHLLAGDTDTQYF.

This chain links TRBV5-4 with TRBJ2-3; unclear D gene. Germline V CDR1 and CDR2: SGHNT, YYREEE (reference sequence). The germline V and J ends were trimmed by 0 bases and 5 bases, with 7 bases remaining between them. The CDR3 is made up of 13 amino acids. DNA of the CDR3: TGTGCCAGCAGCTTGGTACCACAAGATACGCAGTATTTT. The encoded protein is CASSLVPQDTQYF. The full variable domain, with the rest looked up from reference TRBV5-4 and TRBJ2-3, is ETGVTQSPTHLIKTRGQQVTLRCSSQSGHNTVSWYQQALGQGPQFIFQYYREEENGRGNFPPRFSGLQFPNYSSELNVNALELDDSALYLCASSLVPQDTQYFGPGTRLTVL.

About this clonotype: This may stem from a read error, because a much larger clone lies one nucleotide away. This rearrangement joins TRBV2 to TRBJ2-7; maybe TRBD1 (5 bases). Germline lookup yields CDR1 SNHLY and CDR2 FYNNEI. V was trimmed by 10 bases and J by 0 bases, leaving 13 bases between them. The CDR3 runs to 13 residues. The DNA for the CDR3 is TGTGCCATCACCGCGACAGACTCCTACGAGCAGTACTTC. Translating it yields CAITATDSYEQYF.

A few counts support this clonotype. This rearrangement joins TRBV11-2 to TRBJ2-1; no reliable D call. Trimming removed 7 bases from V and 3 bases from J, with 7 bases in between. CDR3 length: 12 residues. The germline gives CDR1 SGHAT, CDR2 FQNNGV. CDR3 DNA: TGTGCCAGCACCCCCGACTACAATGAGCAGTTCTTC. Translation gives CASTPDYNEQFF. The full variable domain, in which reference TRBV11-2 and TRBJ2-1 provide the parts outside the CDR3, is EAGVAQSPRYKIIEKRQSVAFWCNPISGHATLYWYQQILGQGPKLLIQFQNNGVVDDSQLPKDRFSAERLKGVDSTLKIQPAKLEDSAVYLCASTPDYNEQFFGPGTRLTVL.

This clonotype was seen only a few times. The rearrangement links TRBV7-6 to TRBJ2-2; D perhaps matches TRBD1 (5 bases). The CDR3 spans 17 residues. Germline CDR1 and CDR2: SGHVS and FNYEAQ. The ends were cut back, 4 bases at V and 2 bases at J, with 17 bases in the middle. The CDR3 nucleotides are TGTGCCAGCAGCTCCCCCCCCGCGACAGTAAACACCGGGGAGCTGTTTTTT. This encodes CASSSPPATVNTGELFF.

V gene TRBV7-8 combines with J gene TRBJ2-5, with D unclear. V shed 6 bases and J shed 5 bases, with 19 bases lying between them. Germline CDR1 and CDR2: SGHVS and FQNEAQ. This CDR3 contains 15 residues. The CDR3 loop reads CASRYPGSLGETQYF. CDR3 coding DNA: TGTGCCAGCAGATATCCGGGCTCTTTAGGGGAGACCCAGTACTTC.

This clonotype showed up just a few times. The rearrangement links TRBV5-1 to TRBJ1-4; 9 bases are shared with TRBD1. V was clipped by 2 bases and J by 13 bases; unmatched bases: 9. This CDR3 is 14 amino acids long. CDR1 and CDR2 from the germline V gene are SGHRS and YFSETQ. In nucleotides, the CDR3 is TGCGCCAGCAGCTTTTCTGGACAGGGGAAGGGACTGTTTTTT. It specifies CASSFSGQGKGLFF.

This clonotype was seen more than once but under ten times. This rearrangement joins TRBV11-2 to TRBJ2-3, with 12 nucleotides matching TRBD2. The CDR3 covers 16 residues. The germline CDR1 and CDR2 sequences are SGHAT and FQNNGV. The V gene end was trimmed by 1 base and the J gene end by 5 bases; junction bases not matched to a gene: 4. This chain's CDR3 is CASSLVLAGGIDTQYF. Written as DNA, the CDR3 is TGTGCCAGCAGCTTAGTACTAGCGGGGGGAATAGATACGCAGTATTTT.

This clonotype turned up a few times. V gene TRBV4-1 combines with J gene TRBJ1-6, with D maybe TRBD1 (6 bases). Trimming removed 3 bases at V and 7 bases at J, with 25 bases between. The CDR3 spans 19 residues. Per germline, CDR1 MGHRA and CDR2 YSYEKL. CDR3 protein: CASSQYSLTRGQRNSPLHF. The CDR3, as DNA: TGCGCCAGCAGCCAGTACTCCCTCACGCGGGGGCAACGGAATTCACCCCTCCACTTT.

This CDR3 is CATTGEGYEQFF. CDR3 in DNA: TGTGCCACCACCGGAGAGGGGTATGAGCAGTTCTTC. The chain combines TRBV24-1 with TRBJ2-1; either TRBD1 or TRBD2 may supply D (5 bases each). Germline assignment: CDR1 KGHDR and CDR2 SFDVKD. Trimming took 8 bases from V and 8 from J, leaving 12 bases between them. CDR3 length: 12 amino acids.

This clonotype was counted many times. The chain uses TRBV5-1 and TRBJ1-1; 9 nucleotides align to TRBD1. The CDR3 is made up of 16 amino acids. J lost 1 base, V lost 3 bases, and 7 bases had no gene match. Germline V gene sequence: CDR1 SGHRS, CDR2 YFSETQ. The CDR3: CASSSRQGETNTEAFF. In DNA form, the CDR3 reads TGCGCCAGCAGCTCACGACAGGGGGAGACGAACACTGAAGCTTTCTTT. Based on the CDR3 plus reference TRBV5-1 and TRBJ1-1, the full variable domain is KAGVTQTPRYLIKTRGQQVTLSCSPISGHRSVSWYQQTPGQGLQFLFEYFSETQRNKGNFPGRFSGRQFSNSRSEMNVSTLELGDSALYLCASSSRQGETNTEAFFGQGTRLTVV.